This T cell receptor beta chain was sequenced for a study of CD8 T cells in Susac syndrome. Study observations and caveats: The study conceded that its TCR sequencing and HLA analysis involved relatively few individuals.

This CDR3 spans 15 amino acids. Germline CDR1 reads LNHDA; CDR2 reads SQIVND (reference sequence). The V and J ends lost 4 bases and 6 bases, in that order; junction bases with no gene match: 8. Reverse transcription of roughly 0.5 to 1 ug RNA was carried out with random hexamers. The immunoSEQ assay covered 54 Vbeta and 13 Jbeta segments for CDR3. TCRdb used MiXCR to reprocess the immunoSEQ multiplex PCR reads, holding one entry per CDR3 protein. This sample has under 200,000 distinct CDR3 sequences, with approximately 95% found just once. Sequencing of TCR beta was undertaken in CD8+ and CD4+ T cells derived from blood. Both CD4+ and CD8+ T cells were negatively isolated, and TEMRA cells underwent FACS enrichment. Worth noting for this clonotype: Its antigen is undetermined.

This sequence joins TRBV19 and TRBJ2-3, with 9 positions matching TRBD2. Material for sequencing was CD8+ T cells from PBMCs. The TCR originated in a human donor with multiple sclerosis. CDR3 in DNA: TGTGCCAGTAGTACATCTAGCGGGGTGCTTGATACGCAGTATTTT. Translating gives CASSTSSGVLDTQYF.